In its sample, the clone carrying this T cell receptor (beta chain) was seen a few times. Only in-frame clones appear in the TCRdb table, and some are missing; sequencing was by immunoSEQ multiplex PCR. The repertoire has 600,000 to 900,000 clones, approximately 83% of them found once; the top ten carry about 0.011%. The data originate from a study of shared T cell receptors in the human thymus. Separately, the same data were catalogued under a study of human thymus T cells. From that second work: Those donating were healthy Finnish infants in corrective surgery for congenital heart defects. From resections taken during corrective heart surgery, the thymus tissue was obtained. Reports from related research described highly overlapping thymic repertoires among unrelated individuals.

Source material: thymocytes. The TCR comes from a girl less than two years old with a congenital heart defect.

Here the CDR3 DNA reads TGTGCTAGTGGTTTGGTAGGGACAGGTCCTATGAACACTGAAGCTTTCTTT. Translated, it gives CASGLVGTGPMNTEAFF. The chain uses TRBV12-5 and TRBJ1-1; 8 bases line up with TRBD1. The CDR3 contains 17 residues. V lost 0 bases to trimming and J lost 0 bases; unmatched junction nucleotides: 6. From germline, CDR1 is LGHNT and CDR2 FRNRAP. The entire variable domain, with the rest obtained from reference TRBV12-5 and TRBJ1-1, is as follows: DARVTQTPRHKVTEMGQEVTMRCQPILGHNTVFWYRQTMMQGLELLAYFRNRAPLDDSGMPKDRFSAEMPDATLATLKIQPSEPRDSAVYFCASGLVGTGPMNTEAFFGQGTRLTVV.